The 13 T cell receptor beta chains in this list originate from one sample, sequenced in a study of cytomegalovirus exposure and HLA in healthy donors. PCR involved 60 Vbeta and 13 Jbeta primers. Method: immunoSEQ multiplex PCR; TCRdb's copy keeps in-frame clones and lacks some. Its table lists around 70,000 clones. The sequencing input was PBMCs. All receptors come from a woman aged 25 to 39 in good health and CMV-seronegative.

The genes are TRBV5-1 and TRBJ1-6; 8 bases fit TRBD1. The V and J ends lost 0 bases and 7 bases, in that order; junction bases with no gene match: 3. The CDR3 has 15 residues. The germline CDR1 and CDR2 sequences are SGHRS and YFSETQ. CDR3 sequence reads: CASSLDTGGNSPLHF. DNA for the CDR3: TGCGCCAGCAGCTTGGATACAGGGGGGAATTCACCCCTCCACTTT.

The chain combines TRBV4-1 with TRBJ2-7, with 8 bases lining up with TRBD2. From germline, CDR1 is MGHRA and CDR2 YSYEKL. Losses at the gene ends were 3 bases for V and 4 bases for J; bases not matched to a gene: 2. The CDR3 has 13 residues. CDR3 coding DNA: TGCGCCAGCAGCCAGAGCGGGAGTTACGAGCAGTACTTC. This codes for CASSQSGSYEQYF.

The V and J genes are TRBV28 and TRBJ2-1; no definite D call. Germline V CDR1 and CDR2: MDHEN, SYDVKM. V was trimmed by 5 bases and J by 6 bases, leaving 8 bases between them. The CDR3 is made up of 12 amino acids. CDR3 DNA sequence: TGTGCCAGCAGTCCCCGGGTCAATGAGCAGTTCTTC. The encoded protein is CASSPRVNEQFF.

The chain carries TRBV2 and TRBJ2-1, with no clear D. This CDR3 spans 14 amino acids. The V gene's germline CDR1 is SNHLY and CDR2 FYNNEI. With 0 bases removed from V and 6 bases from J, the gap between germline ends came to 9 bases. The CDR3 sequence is CASSEAPVTNEQFF. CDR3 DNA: TGTGCCAGCAGTGAAGCGCCAGTCACCAATGAGCAGTTCTTC.

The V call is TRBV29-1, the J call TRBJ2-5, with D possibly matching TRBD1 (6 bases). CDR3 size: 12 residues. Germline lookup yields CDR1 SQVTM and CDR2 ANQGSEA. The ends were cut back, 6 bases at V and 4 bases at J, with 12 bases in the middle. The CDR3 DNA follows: TGCAGCGTCCAGGGGATGGGAGAGACCCAGTACTTC. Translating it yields CSVQGMGETQYF.

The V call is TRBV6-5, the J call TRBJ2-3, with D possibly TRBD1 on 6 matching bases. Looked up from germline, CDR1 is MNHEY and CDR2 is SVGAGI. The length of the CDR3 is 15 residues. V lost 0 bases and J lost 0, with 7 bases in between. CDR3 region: CASSYSRGSTDTQYF. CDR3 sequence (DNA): TGTGCCAGCAGTTACTCGAGGGGGAGCACAGATACGCAGTATTTT.

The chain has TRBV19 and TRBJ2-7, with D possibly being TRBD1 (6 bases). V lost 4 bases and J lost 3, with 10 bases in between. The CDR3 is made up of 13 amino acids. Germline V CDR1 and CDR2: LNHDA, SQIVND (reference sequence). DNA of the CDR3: TGTGCCAGTAGTACAGTACAGGGCTACGAGCAGTACTTC. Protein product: CASSTVQGYEQYF.

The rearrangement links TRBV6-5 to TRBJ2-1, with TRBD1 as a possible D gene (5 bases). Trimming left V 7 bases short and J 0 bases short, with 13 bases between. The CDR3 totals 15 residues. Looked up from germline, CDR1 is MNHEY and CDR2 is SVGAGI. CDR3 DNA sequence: TGTGCCAGCAACTCACAGGATCCCTCCTACAATGAGCAGTTCTTC. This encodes CASNSQDPSYNEQFF.

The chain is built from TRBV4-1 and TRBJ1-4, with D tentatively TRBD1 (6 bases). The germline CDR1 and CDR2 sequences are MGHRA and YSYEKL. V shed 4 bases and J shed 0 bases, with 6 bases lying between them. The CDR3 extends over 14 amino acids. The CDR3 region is CASSPGATNEKLFF. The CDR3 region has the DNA TGCGCCAGCAGCCCAGGGGCAACTAATGAAAAACTGTTTTTT.

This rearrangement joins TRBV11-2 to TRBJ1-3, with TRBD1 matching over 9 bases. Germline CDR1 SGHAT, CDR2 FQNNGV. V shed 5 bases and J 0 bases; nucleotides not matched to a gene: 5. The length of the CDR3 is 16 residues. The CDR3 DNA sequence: TGTGCCAGCAGCACGGACAGGGGCCTCTCTGGAAACACCATATATTTT. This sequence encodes CASSTDRGLSGNTIYF. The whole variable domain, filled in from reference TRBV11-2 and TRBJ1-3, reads EAGVAQSPRYKIIEKRQSVAFWCNPISGHATLYWYQQILGQGPKLLIQFQNNGVVDDSQLPKDRFSAERLKGVDSTLKIQPAKLEDSAVYLCASSTDRGLSGNTIYFGEGSWLTVV.

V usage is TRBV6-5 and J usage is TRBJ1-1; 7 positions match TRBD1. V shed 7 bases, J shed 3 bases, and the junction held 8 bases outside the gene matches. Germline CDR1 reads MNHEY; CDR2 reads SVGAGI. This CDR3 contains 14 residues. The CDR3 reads CASIRAQGDTEAFF. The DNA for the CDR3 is TGTGCCAGCATCCGCGCTCAGGGGGACACTGAAGCTTTCTTT.

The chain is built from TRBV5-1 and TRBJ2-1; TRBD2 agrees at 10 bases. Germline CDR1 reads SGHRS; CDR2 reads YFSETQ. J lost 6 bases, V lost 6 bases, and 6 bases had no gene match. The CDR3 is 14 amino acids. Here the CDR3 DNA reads TGCGCCAGCACAGCGAGCGGGAGGGCCAATGAGCAGTTCTTC. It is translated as CASTASGRANEQFF.

As DNA, the CDR3 is TGTGCCAGCAGTTCCCAGGGACTAGCGGCCTACAATGAGCAGTTCTTC. It yields the protein CASSSQGLAAYNEQFF. The chain recombines TRBV6-5 with TRBJ2-1; 11 nucleotides match TRBD2. Germline V CDR1 and CDR2: MNHEY, SVGAGI. The CDR3 is 16 amino acids. J lost 2 bases, V lost 4 bases, and 4 bases had no gene match.